Below, 2 T cell receptor beta chains from the same sample are listed, as sequenced in a study of T cell responses to AZD1222 COVID-19 vaccine. TCRdb's table, derived via immunoSEQ multiplex PCR, lists solely in-frame clones and lacks some. The sample lists around 150,000 clones, roughly 90% occurring once. Source: peripheral blood, taken 28 days after the second AZD1222 dose. The receptors shown here come from an adult who received the AZD1222 COVID-19 vaccine.

The chain combines TRBV5-4 with TRBJ2-5, with D perhaps TRBD1 or TRBD2 (5 bases each). CDR3 length: 14 residues. Germline-derived CDR1 and CDR2 are SGHNT and YYREEE (reference sequence). The V end was cut by 0 bases, the J end by 3 bases, with 9 bases between. The CDR3 DNA reads as TGTGCCAGCAGCTTGGCCGGGGCGAAAGAGACCCAGTACTTC. This codes for CASSLAGAKETQYF. Full variable domain (remainder filled in from reference TRBV5-4 and TRBJ2-5): ETGVTQSPTHLIKTRGQQVTLRCSSQSGHNTVSWYQQALGQGPQFIFQYYREEENGRGNFPPRFSGLQFPNYSSELNVNALELDDSALYLCASSLAGAKETQYFGPGTRLLVL.

V gene TRBV5-1 combines with J gene TRBJ1-1; no reliable D call. V was pared by 4 bases and J by 1 base, with 14 bases between. CDR1 is SGHRS and CDR2 is YFSETQ in the germline V gene. The CDR3 totals 15 residues. CDR3 residues: CASSLVGSQNTEAFF. The DNA for the CDR3 is TGCGCCAGCAGCCTCGTCGGTAGTCAGAACACTGAAGCTTTCTTT. Filled out from reference TRBV5-1 and TRBJ1-1, the complete variable domain reads KAGVTQTPRYLIKTRGQQVTLSCSPISGHRSVSWYQQTPGQGLQFLFEYFSETQRNKGNFPGRFSGRQFSNSRSEMNVSTLELGDSALYLCASSLVGSQNTEAFFGQGTRLTVV.